Shown below are 7 T cell receptor beta chains from a single sample sequenced in a study of cytomegalovirus exposure and HLA in healthy donors. The PCR made use of 60 Vbeta and 13 Jbeta primers. Produced via immunoSEQ multiplex PCR; TCRdb's table is partial and in-frame only. The sample carries approximately 150,000 clones, 81% recorded once. Sequencing used PBMCs. Receptors originate from a young woman in good health and CMV-seropositive.

The genes are TRBV27 and TRBJ2-4; tentative D call: TRBD2 (5 bases). The germline V gene encodes CDR1 MNHEY and CDR2 SMNVEV (reference sequence). V was trimmed by 3 bases and J by 0 bases, leaving 9 bases between them. This CDR3 spans 15 amino acids. The CDR3 protein is CASSFEGRAKNIQYF. The CDR3 nucleotides are TGTGCCAGCAGTTTCGAGGGAAGAGCCAAAAACATTCAGTACTTC.

This clone was detected once. The V gene is TRBV5-1, the J gene TRBJ2-5; maybe TRBD1 (5 bases). The V gene lost 4 bases and the J gene lost 0 bases, with 13 bases spanning the gap. The germline gives CDR1 SGHRS, CDR2 YFSETQ. The CDR3 spans 15 residues. CDR3 sequence: CASSRGIDNQETQYF. The CDR3 DNA reads as TGCGCCAGCAGCAGGGGTATCGATAACCAAGAGACCCAGTACTTC.

The chain combines TRBV6-6 with TRBJ2-7; 11 nucleotides agree with TRBD1. Germline values: CDR1 MNHNY, CDR2 SVGAGI (reference sequence). The CDR3 loop spans 15 amino acids. With 8 bases clipped from V and 3 bases from J, the junction kept 9 bases outside the gene matches. CDR3 in DNA: TGTGCCAGCGCCCCCCGGACAGGGGGCTACTACGAGCAGTACTTC. Translation gives CASAPRTGGYYEQYF.

A note on this clone: The same CDR3 can be traced to other DNA sequences in this sample. CDR3 DNA sequence: TGCGCCAGCAGCTTAGCGGGGAGCTCCTACAATGAGCAGTTCTTC. It is translated as CASSLAGSSYNEQFF. The chain carries TRBV5-1 and TRBJ2-1; TRBD2 matches 7 bases. The germline V gene encodes CDR1 SGHRS and CDR2 YFSETQ. V was pared by 2 bases and J by 0 bases, with 2 bases of the junction left unmatched. The CDR3 loop spans 15 amino acids.

The chain joins TRBV11-2 to TRBJ1-4; D is uncertain. This CDR3 region has 16 residues. Trimming shortened V by 0 bases and J by 8 bases, and 16 bases separated the two germline ends. CDR1 is SGHAT, CDR2 FQNNGV, per germline. The CDR3 sequence: CASSLEFRLDGEKLFF. The CDR3, as DNA: TGTGCCAGCAGCTTAGAGTTCCGACTTGATGGGGAAAAACTGTTTTTT.

The chain employs TRBV6-5 and TRBJ2-5; D ambiguous. The J call is uncertain, as TRBJ2-7 better fits the DNA end. The length of the CDR3 is 14 residues. From germline, CDR1 is MNHEY and CDR2 SVGAGI. The DNA of the CDR3 is TGTGCCAGCACCGGACCCCCGGACTCCTACGAGCAGTACTTC. This codes for CASTGPPDSYEQYF.

The chain combines TRBV7-2 with TRBJ2-5; 8 bases agree with TRBD2. J lost 5 bases, V lost 1 base, and 6 bases had no gene match. Germline-derived CDR1 and CDR2 are SGHTA and FQGNSA. This CDR3 comprises 15 residues. The CDR3 spells CASSLGRGGRETQYF. The CDR3 DNA reads as TGTGCCAGCAGCTTAGGTCGGGGGGGAAGGGAGACCCAGTACTTC. The full variable domain, with the rest looked up from reference TRBV7-2 and TRBJ2-5, is GAGVSQSPSNKVTEKGKDVELRCDPISGHTALYWYRQSLGQGLEFLIYFQGNSAPDKSGLPSDRFSAERTGGSVSTLTIQRTQQEDSAVYLCASSLGRGGRETQYFGPGTRLLVL.